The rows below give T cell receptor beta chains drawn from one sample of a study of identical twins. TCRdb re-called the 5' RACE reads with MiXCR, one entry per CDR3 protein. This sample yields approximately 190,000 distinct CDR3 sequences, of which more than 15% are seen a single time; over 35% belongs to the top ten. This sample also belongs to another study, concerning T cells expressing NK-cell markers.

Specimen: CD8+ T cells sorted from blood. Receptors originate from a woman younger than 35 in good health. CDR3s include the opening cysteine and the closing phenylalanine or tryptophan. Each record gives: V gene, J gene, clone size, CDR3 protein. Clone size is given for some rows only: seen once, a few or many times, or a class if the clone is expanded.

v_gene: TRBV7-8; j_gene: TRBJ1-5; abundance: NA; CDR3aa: CASSQGDSNQPQHF
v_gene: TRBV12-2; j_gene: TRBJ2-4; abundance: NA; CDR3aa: CASRLAPPAVKNIQYF
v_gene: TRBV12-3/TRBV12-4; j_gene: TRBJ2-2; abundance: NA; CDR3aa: CASSTGQGTGELFF
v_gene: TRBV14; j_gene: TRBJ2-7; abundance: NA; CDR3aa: CVSGATTYEQYF
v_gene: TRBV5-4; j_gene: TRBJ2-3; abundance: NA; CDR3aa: CASSFERTSGGTSTDTQYF
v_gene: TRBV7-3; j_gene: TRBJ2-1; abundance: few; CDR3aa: CASSSMGGDEQFF
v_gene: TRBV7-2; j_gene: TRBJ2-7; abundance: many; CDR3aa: CASSLVDFAYEQYF
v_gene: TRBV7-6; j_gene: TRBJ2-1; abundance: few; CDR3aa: CASSPAGALINEQFF
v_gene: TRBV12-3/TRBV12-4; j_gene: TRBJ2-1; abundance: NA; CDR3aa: CASTLERGDEQFF
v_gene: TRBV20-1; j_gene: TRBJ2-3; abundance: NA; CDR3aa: CSAYHWDTVTDTQYF
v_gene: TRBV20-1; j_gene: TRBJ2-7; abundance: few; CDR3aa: CSARDLGAEQYF
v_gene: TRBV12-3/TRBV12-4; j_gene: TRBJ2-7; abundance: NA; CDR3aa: CASRGDKEYF
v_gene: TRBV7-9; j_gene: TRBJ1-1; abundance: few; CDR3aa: CASSATVKNTEAFF